Shown below are 14 T cell receptor beta chains from a single sample sequenced in a study of cytomegalovirus exposure and HLA in healthy donors. The PCR used 60 Vbeta and 13 Jbeta primers. The data were produced by immunoSEQ multiplex PCR, yet TCRdb's version contains in-frame clones alone and is incomplete. The table lists about 200,000 clones. The sequencing sample was made of PBMCs. These receptors came from a boy between 10 and 17 years old in good health and CMV-seronegative.

The chain couples TRBV7-2 to TRBJ1-4; no reliable D call. Per germline, CDR1 SGHTA and CDR2 FQGNSA. The CDR3 covers 14 residues. The V end lost 5 bases, the J end lost 8 bases, and 15 bases lay between the germline ends. The CDR3 nucleotides are TGTGCCAGCAGCCCCGTGAGCGGTAGCGAAAAACTGTTTTTT. Amino acids: CASSPVSGSEKLFF.

The chain uses TRBV5-1 and TRBJ1-1; TRBD1 matches at 11 bases. CDR3 length equals 17 residues. The germline V gene has CDR1 SGHRS and CDR2 YFSETQ. V trimming: 0 bases; J trimming: 1 base; junction bases outside the gene matches: 5. The chain's CDR3 is CASSLAVGTGGNTEAFF. DNA for the CDR3: TGCGCCAGCAGCTTGGCCGTGGGGACAGGGGGGAACACTGAAGCTTTCTTT. Together with reference TRBV5-1 and TRBJ1-1, the CDR3 gives the full variable domain: KAGVTQTPRYLIKTRGQQVTLSCSPISGHRSVSWYQQTPGQGLQFLFEYFSETQRNKGNFPGRFSGRQFSNSRSEMNVSTLELGDSALYLCASSLAVGTGGNTEAFFGQGTRLTVV.

The chain couples TRBV6-6 to TRBJ2-7, with 8 bases aligning to TRBD2. The CDR3 length is 16 residues. The germline gives CDR1 MNHNY, CDR2 SVGAGI (reference sequence). The V gene end was trimmed by 0 bases and the J gene end by 2 bases; junction bases not matched to a gene: 6. CDR3 residues: CASSYSSGGVPYEQYF. CDR3 in DNA: TGTGCCAGCAGTTACTCGAGCGGGGGTGTACCCTACGAGCAGTACTTC.

V and J are TRBV29-1 and TRBJ2-3, with 10 bases aligning to TRBD2. This CDR3 comprises 19 residues. Germline trimming cut 3 bases from V and 2 bases from J; bases unmatched to any gene: 17. Germline V gene sequence: CDR1 SQVTM, CDR2 ANQGSEA. CDR3 DNA: TGCAGCGTTGAGACGCAGATCCTAGCGGGGGCCTTACCCACAGATACGCAGTATTTT. Translation: CSVETQILAGALPTDTQYF.

The chain links TRBV9 to TRBJ1-1, with D maybe TRBD1 (5 bases). Trimming removed 5 bases at V and 0 bases at J, with 23 bases between. Germline values: CDR1 SGDLS, CDR2 YYNGEE. CDR3 length equals 18 residues. The CDR3 DNA reads as TGTGCCAGCAGTGAAAGCGGGGGTTTTGAGGAAATGAACACTGAAGCTTTCTTT. It translates to CASSESGGFEEMNTEAFF.

This chain uses TRBV7-9 with TRBJ2-7, with 8 bases fitting TRBD2. From germline, CDR1 is SEHNR and CDR2 FQNEAQ (reference sequence). The CDR3 has 15 residues. Trimming removed 5 bases from V and 0 bases from J; junction bases left unmatched: 6. The DNA of the CDR3 is TGTGCCAGCAGCAGAGGTGCGGGGGGCTCCTACGAGCAGTACTTC. This gives the protein CASSRGAGGSYEQYF.

The V gene is TRBV6-5, the J gene TRBJ1-6; D remains ambiguous. The V end lost 6 bases, the J end lost 10 bases, and 19 bases lay between the germline ends. Germline CDR1 MNHEY, CDR2 SVGAGI. The length of the CDR3 is 15 residues. The CDR3 reads CASRFQRSGESPLHF. CDR3 bases: TGTGCCAGCAGATTCCAACGTAGCGGGGAGTCACCCCTCCACTTT.

This chain uses TRBV2 with TRBJ1-5, with a possible D match to TRBD1 (6 bases). Trimming removed 4 bases from V and 3 bases from J, with 13 bases in between. The CDR3 has 15 amino acids. Germline CDR1 is SNHLY and CDR2 is FYNNEI. The CDR3 coding sequence is TGTGCCAGCAGTGCCCGGGGGGCACCCAATCAGCCCCAGCATTTT. It translates to CASSARGAPNQPQHF.

V usage is TRBV19 and J usage is TRBJ1-2, with a weak D call TRBD1 (6 bases). CDR1 is LNHDA and CDR2 is SQIVND in the germline V gene (reference sequence). Trimming pared 10 bases from V and 6 bases from J, leaving 15 bases between. CDR3 length equals 12 residues. This CDR3 reads CAITNRDNGYTF. CDR3 DNA sequence: TGTGCCATCACGAACAGGGATAATGGCTACACCTTC.

The rearrangement joins TRBV28 to TRBJ2-7; D might be TRBD2 (6 bases). The V end lost 3 bases, the J end lost 3 bases, and 12 bases lay between the germline ends. This CDR3 comprises 14 residues. CDR1 is MDHEN, CDR2 SYDVKM, per germline. CDR3 amino acids: CASSFGGADYEQYF. The CDR3 nucleotides read TGTGCCAGCAGTTTCGGGGGAGCGGACTACGAGCAGTACTTC.

The CDR3 bases are TGTGCCAGCAGGACTGACAGGGATATACCCTACGAGCAGTACTTC. It translates to CASRTDRDIPYEQYF. V gene TRBV6-7 combines with J gene TRBJ2-7; TRBD1 matches at 7 bases. TRBV6-7 is assigned to the ORF class and has an uncertain function. V dropped 6 bases and J dropped 2; count of bases not matched to a gene: 10. The CDR3 has 15 amino acids.

The chain uses TRBV30 and TRBJ1-2; a weak D match, TRBD1 (6 bases). CDR1 and CDR2 (germline): GTSNPN, SVGIG (reference sequence). Trimming removed 0 bases from V and 7 bases from J, with 18 bases in between. The CDR3 has 15 residues. Here the CDR3 reads CAWSVPPGRGRGYTF. In DNA, the CDR3 is TGTGCCTGGAGTGTACCCCCAGGCAGGGGCCGTGGCTACACCTTC.

The chain employs TRBV5-1 and TRBJ2-7; a possible D gene is TRBD1 (6 bases). The length of the CDR3 is 13 residues. V was pared by 4 bases and J by 4 bases, with 12 bases between. Germline CDR1 is SGHRS and CDR2 is YFSETQ. CDR3 coding DNA: TGCGCCAGCAGCCGGGACACAACTTACGAGCAGTACTTC. This sequence encodes CASSRDTTYEQYF.

This chain links TRBV19 with TRBJ1-2; 8 bases agree with TRBD1. Germline CDR1 LNHDA, CDR2 SQIVND (reference sequence). The J segment lost 6 bases and the V segment lost 4 bases, leaving 4 bases of the junction unmatched. The CDR3 has 13 amino acids. The CDR3 here is CASSNGQGHGYTF. The CDR3 nucleotides read TGTGCCAGTAGTAACGGACAGGGCCATGGCTACACCTTC.